Listed below are T cell receptor beta chains from one sample, sequenced in a study of blood T cell repertoires in COVID-19. Sequenced by immunoSEQ multiplex PCR; TCRdb stores in-frame clones only, minus some. This table has about 180,000 clones, roughly nine tenths appearing once. Sequenced sample: peripheral blood. These receptors were collected from a woman aged 25 to 45 with active or convalescent COVID-19. Both conserved end residues are part of each CDR3. A D gene is named only where the DNA matches it firmly. Size is stated for part of the rows, as once, few or many counts, or as a class when the clone is expanded.

CDR3 protein	CDR3 DNA	clone size	V gene	J gene	D gene
CASSSRVNTEAFF	TGTGCCAGCAGTTCAAGAGTGAACACTGAAGCTTTCTTT	few	TRBV6-5	TRBJ1-1	.
CASSQGTTGPEQYF	TGTGCCAGCAGCCAAGGAACAACAGGGCCAGAGCAGTACTTC	.	TRBV3-1/TRBV3-2	TRBJ2-7	.
CASSSNYEQYF	TGTGCCAGCAGTTCTAACTACGAGCAGTACTTC	.	TRBV28	TRBJ2-7	.
CASSPDRGLSYGYTF	TGTGCCAGCTCACCGGACAGAGGGCTGAGCTATGGCTACACCTTC	.	TRBV18	TRBJ1-2	.
CASLPNAGELAGNTIYF	TGTGCCAGCTTACCCAACGCGGGAGAGTTGGCCGGAAACACCATATATTTT	.	TRBV18	TRBJ1-3	.
CASSWTGQRDGYTF	TGTGCCAGCAGCTGGACGGGACAGAGGGACGGCTACACCTTC	.	TRBV6-5	TRBJ1-2	TRBD1
CASSYWQNTEAFF	TGTGCCAGCAGTTACTGGCAGAACACTGAAGCTTTCTTT	.	TRBV6-5	TRBJ1-1	.
CASRQDRGGTPQHF	TGTGCCAGCAGACAGGACAGGGGAGGTACGCCCCAGCATTTT	.	TRBV2	TRBJ1-5	TRBD1
CASKGVSGGPDEQFF	TGTGCCAGTAAAGGTGTGAGCGGGGGGCCCGATGAGCAGTTCTTC	.	TRBV19	TRBJ2-1	TRBD2
CASSYRVDTQYF	TGTGCCAGCAGCTATCGGGTAGATACGCAGTATTTT	.	TRBV6-6	TRBJ2-3	.
CSVLSPGQGNTGELFF	TGCAGCGTTCTATCCCCGGGACAGGGGAACACCGGGGAGCTGTTTTTT	.	TRBV29-1	TRBJ2-2	TRBD1
CAIMTGGGQPQHF	TGTGCCATCATGACAGGGGGCGGTCAGCCCCAGCATTTT	.	TRBV28	TRBJ1-5	TRBD1
CASSSRLAGSVGQYF	TGCGCCAGCAGCTCGCGACTAGCGGGGAGCGTAGGGCAGTACTTC	.	TRBV5-1	TRBJ2-7	TRBD2